The clone carrying this TCR beta chain was found a few times. The antigen is unknown. CDR3 length: 17 residues. After removal of 7 bases from V and 5 bases from J, the junction contained 19 bases not matched to a gene. Germline V CDR1 and CDR2: SNHLY, FYNNEI. This entry comes from a study of T cells in Graves' hyperthyroidism and ophthalmopathy. Study-wide points: In the blood, most expanded thyroid clonotypes above 0.001 appeared as well. The model's output predicted ophthalmopathy at a median of 6.5 months prior to onset.

The investigators amplified TCR beta CDR3 regions from RNA transcripts. Initially, a first-round RT-PCR of the TCR CDR3 employed the HTBI primer set. TCRdb redid the calling of the multiplex PCR reads with MiXCR, one entry per CDR3 protein. The data show around 600,000 distinct CDR3 sequences, just under 45% seen once. A patient was excluded if there was uncontrolled infection, other autoimmune disease, pregnancy or lactation. Based on clinical symptoms, serum thyroxine and TRAb, thyroid ultrasound and orbital computed tomography, diagnoses were reached. The genes are TRBV2 and TRBJ1-1, with TRBD1 identical over 7 bases. The receptor was isolated from an adult man with Graves' disease, either hyperthyroidism or ophthalmopathy (not recorded which). The sample was peripheral blood or thyroid tissue (not recorded which). The CDR3 DNA reads TGTGCCAGCATATTTGGCCAAACGACAGGGATTGAGACTGAAGCTTTCTTT. Protein sequence: CASIFGQTTGIETEAFF.